Presented here are 21 T cell receptor beta chains from one specimen sequenced in a study of T-cell reconstitution after alpha-beta-depleted transplantation in children. For TCRbeta, the library was prepared with unique molecular identifiers. From the PCR reads, TCRdb called clonotypes with MiXCR, one entry per CDR3 protein. The sample has about 270,000 distinct CDR3 sequences, 9.9% seen once; the top ten hold about 9.4%. The sequenced sample was PBMCs from the stem cell graft donor, obtained from the stem cell graft. The receptors shown here come from a human donor who donated a stem cell graft to a child with SCID.

The V call is TRBV2, the J call TRBJ1-2; 7 positions match TRBD1. The germline CDR1 and CDR2 sequences are SNHLY and FYNNEI. The CDR3 loop spans 14 amino acids. The ends lost 5 bases at V and 1 base at J; junction bases unmatched: 4. The CDR3 here is CASSRGQYNYGYTF. CDR3 DNA: TGTGCCAGCAGTAGGGGACAGTATAACTATGGCTACACCTTC.

This clonotype was found a few times. The rearrangement uses TRBV5-1 and TRBJ2-1; D could derive from TRBD1 or TRBD2 (5 bases each). V lost 0 bases to trimming and J lost 5 bases, with 9 bases between them. This CDR3 contains 14 residues. Looked up from germline, CDR1 is SGHRS and CDR2 is YFSETQ. CDR3 region: CASSLVVGDNEQFF. Here the CDR3 DNA reads TGCGCCAGCAGCTTGGTTGTGGGGGACAATGAGCAGTTCTTC.

The table lists this clonotype with a few counts. This sequence joins TRBV4-2 and TRBJ1-5, with D hard to call. The CDR3 runs to 14 residues. Looked up from germline, CDR1 is LGHNA and CDR2 is YNFKEQ. Trimming stripped 0 bases from V and 5 bases from J, with 8 bases between. CDR3 coding DNA: TGTGCCAGCAGCCAAGACAGGTCGGATCAGCCCCAGCATTTT. It codes for CASSQDRSDQPQHF.

This rearrangement joins TRBV18 to TRBJ2-2; D gene uncertain. Germline lookup yields CDR1 KGHSH and CDR2 LQKENI. V shed 2 bases and J shed 6 bases, with 10 bases lying between them. The CDR3 is made up of 14 amino acids. DNA of the CDR3: TGTGCCAGCTCACCAGCTGTTGGTTCCGGGGAGCTGTTTTTT. This sequence encodes CASSPAVGSGELFF.

As regards this clonotype: An end of the junction differs from the germline gene, which may be a read error. The chain employs TRBV3-1 and TRBJ2-5, with 7 bases lining up with TRBD2. CDR1 is LGHDT, CDR2 YNNKEL, per germline (reference sequence). The CDR3 runs 15 residues. CDR3 bases: TGTGCCAGCAGTCAACTTCCTGGACTAGGAAGGGGTTTGGACTTC. Encoded protein: CASSQLPGLGRGLDF.

This clonotype turned up a few times. The J gene is TRBJ1-5, the V gene TRBV11-2; a possible D gene is TRBD1 (6 bases). The V gene lost 4 bases and the J gene lost 3 bases, with 13 bases spanning the gap. Germline-derived CDR1 and CDR2 are SGHAT and FQNNGV. The CDR3 covers 15 residues. CDR3 nucleotide sequence: TGTGCCAGCAGCTCGGAACAGGGCTTCAATCAGCCCCAGCATTTT. It codes for CASSSEQGFNQPQHF.

This clonotype was recorded at least ten times. The rearrangement joins TRBV15 to TRBJ2-2, with 7 bases matching TRBD1. Germline V gene data show CDR1 as LNHNV and CDR2 as YYDKDF (reference sequence). This CDR3 spans 18 amino acids. J lost 1 base, V lost 5 bases, and 13 bases had no gene match. The CDR3 DNA reads TGTGCCACCAGCCGAGGACAGGCGTCAAAGGGGAACACCGGGGAGCTGTTTTTT. It yields the protein CATSRGQASKGNTGELFF.

This clonotype was recorded a few times. This chain links TRBV3-1 with TRBJ1-2, with D possibly being TRBD1 (6 bases). The ends were cut back, 3 bases at V and 3 bases at J, with 23 bases in the middle. This CDR3 is 18 amino acids long. Germline V gene lookup returns CDR1 LGHDT and CDR2 YNNKEL (reference sequence). The CDR3 is CASSHARTAHGNYYGYTF. The CDR3 nucleotides read TGTGCCAGCAGCCATGCCAGGACAGCCCACGGGAACTACTATGGCTACACCTTC.

In this sample, this clonotype is medium-sized. This sequence joins TRBV3-1 and TRBJ1-2; 9 bases align to TRBD1. Trimming at V came to 1 base and at J to 4 bases, leaving 10 bases not matched to a gene. CDR1 and CDR2 (germline): LGHDT, YNNKEL (reference sequence). The CDR3 contains 17 residues. CDR3 sequence (DNA): TGTGCCAGCAGCCAAGGCGGGACAGGGAAACGACTCTATGGCTACACCTTC. Translation gives CASSQGGTGKRLYGYTF.

This rearrangement joins TRBV27 to TRBJ2-7; TRBD1 is a possible D gene (6 bases). The CDR3 has 14 amino acids. Trimming shortened V by 5 bases and J by 5 bases, and 16 bases separated the two germline ends. Germline V gives CDR1 MNHEY, CDR2 SMNVEV (reference sequence). CDR3 protein: CASSPRQASHEQYF. The CDR3 DNA follows: TGTGCCAGCAGTCCACGACAGGCATCCCACGAGCAGTACTTC.

V and J are TRBV6-5 and TRBJ2-1, with TRBD1 identical over 7 bases. In germline, CDR1 is MNHEY, CDR2 SVGAGI. After removal of 4 bases from V and 0 bases from J, the junction contained 9 bases not matched to a gene. There are 17 residues in the CDR3. CDR3 DNA: TGTGCCAGCAGTTTGACAGGGATCCCAAGCTCCTACAATGAGCAGTTCTTC. This sequence encodes CASSLTGIPSSYNEQFF.

To note about this clonotype: A single base separates this from a much larger clone, so it may be a read error. The chain employs TRBV12-3 or TRBV12-4 and TRBJ2-7, with unresolved D. The CDR3 has 11 amino acids. Trimming cost V 6 bases and J 3 bases, with 6 bases left between them. DNA of the CDR3: TGTGCCAGCAGACGGAACTACGAGCAGTACTTC. As protein: CASRRNYEQYF.

This clonotype was counted between two and nine times. The chain recombines TRBV5-1 with TRBJ2-5, with no clear D. The germline CDR1 and CDR2 sequences are SGHRS and YFSETQ. Trimming removed 2 bases from V and 5 bases from J, with 13 bases in between. The CDR3 contains 14 residues. The CDR3 DNA reads as TGCGCCAGCAGCTTTTCGGCTAGTGGCGAGACCCAGTACTTC. This gives the protein CASSFSASGETQYF.

The chain links TRBV6-1 to TRBJ2-2; the D gene could be TRBD1 or TRBD2 (6 bases each). The germline CDR1 and CDR2 sequences are MNHNS and SASEGT. CDR3 length: 13 residues. Trimming removed 8 bases at V and 2 bases at J, with 9 bases between. CDR3 sequence: CASGGTNTGELFF. The CDR3 DNA sequence: TGTGCCAGCGGGGGGACAAACACCGGGGAGCTGTTTTTT.

This clonotype showed up many times. The chain is built from TRBV25-1 and TRBJ2-7; 7 nucleotides line up with TRBD2. Germline loops: CDR1 MGHDK, CDR2 SYGVNS. Trimming cost V 3 bases and J 1 base; bases outside gene matches: 6. The CDR3 covers 15 residues. The CDR3 loop is CASSDRSGYSYEQYF. The CDR3 DNA reads TGTGCCAGCAGTGACCGTAGCGGGTATTCCTACGAGCAGTACTTC.

This clonotype was observed once. The chain couples TRBV4-1 to TRBJ2-6; no clear D gene. CDR3 length: 18 residues. The V gene lost 4 bases and the J gene lost 2 bases, with 18 bases spanning the gap. Germline assignment: CDR1 MGHRA and CDR2 YSYEKL. The CDR3 loop is CASSPLGLVKTGANVLTF. CDR3 nucleotide sequence: TGCGCCAGCAGCCCCTTAGGTCTCGTGAAAACTGGGGCCAACGTCCTGACTTTC.

The gene calls are TRBV11-2 and TRBJ2-5; D is unresolved. Trimming shortened V by 5 bases and J by 2 bases, and 12 bases separated the two germline ends. Germline-derived CDR1 and CDR2 are SGHAT and FQNNGV. CDR3 length: 14 residues. CDR3 loop: CASSPFTGQETQYF. CDR3 DNA sequence: TGTGCCAGCAGCCCGTTCACTGGTCAAGAGACCCAGTACTTC.

CDR3: CSVLAGGNTGELFF. Written as DNA, the CDR3 is TGCAGTGTTCTAGCGGGGGGGAACACCGGGGAGCTGTTTTTT. The chain couples TRBV20-1 to TRBJ2-2, with TRBD2 matching 11 bases. The V and J ends lost 7 bases and 1 base, in that order; junction bases with no gene match: 2. In germline, CDR1 is DFQATT, CDR2 SNEGSKA (reference sequence). The CDR3 has 14 residues.

V gene TRBV20-1 combines with J gene TRBJ1-1; D is unresolved. The CDR3 is made up of 11 amino acids. The V and J ends lost 7 bases and 4 bases respectively, with 10 bases between them. The V gene's germline CDR1 is DFQATT and CDR2 SNEGSKA (reference sequence). The CDR3 nucleotides read TGCAGTGTAAAGTGGGCCACTGAAGCTTTCTTT. Its protein is CSVKWATEAFF.

This clonotype was recorded at least ten times. The chain links TRBV5-1 to TRBJ1-2; 8 nucleotides match TRBD1. The CDR3 runs 15 residues. Germline values: CDR1 SGHRS, CDR2 YFSETQ. The V segment lost 0 bases and the J segment 2 bases; nucleotides outside the gene matches: 3. CDR3 sequence: CASSLGQGLNYGYTF. The CDR3 region has the DNA TGCGCCAGCAGCTTGGGACAGGGGCTAAACTATGGCTACACCTTC.

The V and J genes are TRBV5-1 and TRBJ2-3; 8 bases are a match to TRBD2. J was trimmed by 0 bases and V by 0 bases; bases with no gene match: 9. From germline, CDR1 is SGHRS and CDR2 YFSETQ. The CDR3 consists of 18 residues. The CDR3 DNA is TGCGCCAGCAGCTTGGCCGCGTCTAGCGGGCGCAGCACAGATACGCAGTATTTT. Encoded protein: CASSLAASSGRSTDTQYF.